The 12 T cell receptor beta chains reported below all come from one sample, sequenced in a study of T cell repertoires in cytomegalovirus infection (dated by TCRdb to between 2018 and 2020). Sequencer: Illumina HiSeq 1500. TCRdb passed the public sequencing reads through fastp at Q25 and MiXCR, retaining productive beta sequences. Duplicate CDR3 protein sequences are folded into a single record with the most common DNA and genes. The sample table shows under 800,000 distinct CDR3 sequences, and 20% to 25% are seen once. Less than 9.5% of the sample goes to the ten largest clones. The sequencing sample was made of CD8+ T cells from PBMCs. These receptors were obtained from a human donor in good health (CMV status not recorded). Some clones in this sample may be carry-over from other donors' samples.

A few counts support this clonotype. The junction and the germline gene differ at one end; a read error may be behind it. This chain links TRBV12-3 or TRBV12-4 with TRBJ2-7; no clear D. The CDR3 contains 14 residues. The CDR3 nucleotides read TGTGCCAGGAGTTGGGCTAGGGCGCGCAACGAGCAGTACTTC. Its translation is CARSWARARNEQYF.

This clonotype showed up just a few times. This chain uses TRBV7-9 with TRBJ2-5, with TRBD2 matching over 9 bases. CDR1 and CDR2 from the germline V gene are SEHNR and FQNEAQ (reference sequence). CDR3 length: 16 amino acids. V trimming: 5 bases; J trimming: 5 bases; junction bases outside the gene matches: 12. CDR3 residues: CASSPTPGLATETQYF. The CDR3 coding sequence is TGTGCCAGCAGCCCCACCCCGGGACTAGCCACGGAGACCCAGTACTTC.

This clonotype was seen only a few times. The DNA for the CDR3 is TGTGCCAGCAGTTCGGGAGGGAGGGCTGAAGCTTTCTTT. Translation: CASSSGGRAEAFF. The rearrangement uses TRBV12-3 or TRBV12-4 and TRBJ1-1; D gene uncertain. V was trimmed by 4 bases and J by 6 bases, leaving 12 bases between them. The CDR3 covers 13 residues.

This clonotype was counted ten times or more. The CDR3 reads CASSLESEGGAQETQYF. For the CDR3, the DNA is TGTGCCAGCAGCTTAGAGAGTGAGGGGGGGGCCCAAGAGACCCAGTACTTC. The chain joins TRBV7-8 to TRBJ2-5; possible D gene TRBD2, 7 bases. This CDR3 is built from 17 residues. V gave up 1 base and J gave up 1 base, with 16 bases separating them. CDR1 is SGHVS and CDR2 is FQNEAQ in the germline V gene.

This clonotype came up a few times. The chain has TRBV6-5 and TRBJ1-1; 7 positions match TRBD1. The germline V gene encodes CDR1 MNHEY and CDR2 SVGAGI. This CDR3 has 12 amino acids. The ends lost 0 bases at V and 13 bases at J; junction bases unmatched: 5. This CDR3 reads CASSYSGQGDFF. The CDR3 DNA is TGTGCCAGCAGTTACTCCGGCCAGGGGGATTTCTTT.

This clonotype has only a few counts. The chain links TRBV7-9 to TRBJ2-3; 9 bases line up with TRBD2. Looked up from germline, CDR1 is SEHNR and CDR2 is FQNEAQ (reference sequence). V gave up 5 bases and J gave up 6 bases; unmatched junction bases: 9. The CDR3 has 15 amino acids. The CDR3 is CASSRPSGTDDTQYF. The CDR3 nucleotides are TGTGCCAGCAGCCGGCCTAGCGGGACCGACGATACGCAGTATTTT.

As to this clonotype: Relative to the germline gene, one junction end is altered; a read error may explain this. The chain combines TRBV20-1 with TRBJ1-5, with TRBD1 matching 7 bases. The CDR3 is 15 amino acids. Per the germline V gene, CDR1 is DFQATT and CDR2 is SNEGSKA (reference sequence). In nucleotides, the CDR3 is TGCAGTGCAAGAGGGACAGTTTATAGCAATCAGCCCCAGCATTTT. Amino acids: CSARGTVYSNQPQHF.

For this clonotype: This clone may be a read error of a much larger clone one base away. This sequence joins TRBV7-6 and TRBJ2-2; D is unresolved. Per germline, CDR1 SGHVS and CDR2 FNYEAQ. The CDR3 runs 12 residues. Trimming took 7 bases from V and 6 from J, leaving 9 bases between them. The CDR3 bases are TGTGCCAGCATCGACAAGCCCGGGGAGCTGTTTTTT. This encodes CASIDKPGELFF.

In the case of this clonotype: A read error may be the cause here, since a much bigger clone is one base away. The rearrangement links TRBV7-6 to TRBJ2-1; no definite D call. This CDR3 has 16 amino acids. CDR1 and CDR2 from the germline V gene are SGHVS and FNYEAQ. V shed 1 base and J shed 2 bases, with 12 bases lying between them. Here the CDR3 reads CASSLVWAPAYNEQFF. In nucleotides, the CDR3 is TGTGCCAGCAGCTTAGTGTGGGCTCCCGCCTACAATGAGCAGTTCTTC.

This clonotype has more than one count but fewer than ten. The chain carries TRBV12-3 or TRBV12-4 and TRBJ1-5; 9 positions agree with TRBD1. The CDR3 is 16 residues long. V was pared by 0 bases and J by 9 bases, with 9 bases of the junction left unmatched. CDR3 in amino acids: CASSLAGQGYWGPQHF. The CDR3 DNA is TGTGCCAGCAGTTTAGCGGGACAGGGTTATTGGGGGCCCCAGCATTTT.

The chain uses TRBV10-2 and TRBJ2-5; D may correspond to TRBD1 or TRBD2 (5 bases each). The germline V gene encodes CDR1 WSHSY and CDR2 SAAADI. The V and J ends lost 1 base and 4 bases respectively, with 10 bases between them. The CDR3 is 14 residues long. The CDR3 here is CASSEWGFRETQYF. The CDR3 region has the DNA TGCGCCAGCAGTGAGTGGGGGTTCCGAGAGACCCAGTACTTC.

This clonotype appeared many times. V usage is TRBV7-2 and J usage is TRBJ2-5; 10 bases fit TRBD2. The germline V gene has CDR1 SGHTA and CDR2 FQGNSA. The CDR3 sequence is 15 residues long. Germline trimming cut 7 bases from V and 1 base from J; bases unmatched to any gene: 6. The CDR3 region has the DNA TGTGCCAGCACCTGGCTAGCGGGGGCCCAAGAGACCCAGTACTTC. Protein product: CASTWLAGAQETQYF. The full variable domain, with the rest looked up from reference TRBV7-2 and TRBJ2-5, is GAGVSQSPSNKVTEKGKDVELRCDPISGHTALYWYRQSLGQGLEFLIYFQGNSAPDKSGLPSDRFSAERTGGSVSTLTIQRTQQEDSAVYLCASTWLAGAQETQYFGPGTRLLVL.